The 25 T cell receptor beta chains in this list originate from one sample, sequenced in a study of blood T cell repertoires in COVID-19. Clones were sequenced by immunoSEQ multiplex PCR, and TCRdb holds only the in-frame ones, with some missing. There are about 68,000 clones in the sample; less than 90% occur only once, and 7.5% to 9.5% lies in the top ten. The sequencing input was peripheral blood. These receptors came from a man between 45 and 60 years old with active COVID-19.

This clone was recorded once. The rearrangement joins TRBV6-5 to TRBJ1-2, with TRBD1 identical over 9 bases. CDR3 length: 12 amino acids. CDR1 and CDR2 from the germline V gene are MNHEY and SVGAGI. The ends lost 6 bases at V and 7 bases at J; junction bases unmatched: 3. The CDR3 bases are TGTGCCAGCAGAGGACAGGGGTCTGGCTACACCTTC. It specifies CASRGQGSGYTF.

The chain uses TRBV2 and TRBJ2-1; no definite D call. Germline V gene lookup returns CDR1 SNHLY and CDR2 FYNNEI. The V and J ends lost 5 bases and 7 bases respectively, with 15 bases between them. The CDR3 is made up of 14 amino acids. CDR3 nucleotides: TGTGCCAGCAGTTCTTACCCTCCTAGGAATGAGCAGTTCTTC. Translating gives CASSSYPPRNEQFF.

CDR3 loop: CASTPGTSVYEQYF. The CDR3 DNA is TGTGCCAGCACTCCTGGGACTAGCGTTTACGAGCAGTACTTC. The rearrangement uses TRBV2 and TRBJ2-7; 10 bases agree with TRBD2. Per the germline V gene, CDR1 is SNHLY and CDR2 is FYNNEI. The CDR3 covers 14 residues. J gave up 4 bases and V 7 bases, and 7 bases lay outside the gene matches.

V and J are TRBV5-1 and TRBJ1-4; 9 positions agree with TRBD1. CDR1 is SGHRS, CDR2 YFSETQ, per germline. The V gene end was trimmed by 2 bases and the J gene end by 7 bases; junction bases not matched to a gene: 3. This CDR3 comprises 14 residues. This CDR3 is CASSFGQGIEKLFF. The CDR3 DNA reads as TGCGCCAGCAGCTTCGGACAGGGGATTGAAAAACTGTTTTTT.

The V gene is TRBV27, the J gene TRBJ1-6; D unclear. In germline, CDR1 is MNHEY, CDR2 SMNVEV (reference sequence). Trimming took off 3 bases at V and 6 bases at J, with 9 bases between the two ends. This CDR3 is 14 amino acids long. In DNA form, the CDR3 reads TGTGCCAGCAGTTTTGAGAGGGTTAATTCACCCCTCCACTTT. This codes for CASSFERVNSPLHF.

The sample holds one count of this clone. V usage is TRBV29-1 and J usage is TRBJ1-1; weak D call: TRBD1 (6 bases). In germline, CDR1 is SQVTM, CDR2 ANQGSEA. V lost 7 bases to trimming and J lost 3 bases, with 15 bases between them. The CDR3 sequence is 13 residues long. The CDR3 is CSAYEGGDTEAFF. In nucleotides, the CDR3 is TGCAGCGCTTACGAGGGGGGGGACACTGAAGCTTTCTTT.

The chain recombines TRBV6-6 with TRBJ2-2; possible D gene TRBD1, 6 bases. The CDR3 consists of 15 residues. Germline V gives CDR1 MNHNY, CDR2 SVGAGI (reference sequence). Trimming shortened V by 6 bases and J by 1 base, and 12 bases separated the two germline ends. The CDR3, as DNA: TGTGCCAGCAGACCTGGACAGAGGAACACCGGGGAGCTGTTTTTT. Protein: CASRPGQRNTGELFF.

This clone showed up just a few times. V usage is TRBV12-3 or TRBV12-4 and J usage is TRBJ2-5, with D possibly matching TRBD1 (6 bases). Trimming stripped 5 bases from V and 4 bases from J, with 8 bases between. This CDR3 has 12 amino acids. The CDR3 DNA reads as TGTGCCAGCAGTCTGGGGGCAGAGACCCAGTACTTC. Translation: CASSLGAETQYF.

This clone was counted a few times. The chain recombines TRBV5-1 with TRBJ2-4; 13 positions agree with TRBD2. After removal of 5 bases from V and 1 base from J, the junction contained 9 bases not matched to a gene. Germline CDR1 SGHRS, CDR2 YFSETQ. The CDR3 is 18 amino acids. The CDR3 sequence: CASRPGLAGEVAKNIQYF. The CDR3 DNA is TGCGCCAGCAGACCCGGACTAGCGGGAGAGGTGGCCAAAAACATTCAGTACTTC.

The rearrangement links TRBV6-5 to TRBJ1-1; 9 nucleotides match TRBD1. Per germline, CDR1 MNHEY and CDR2 SVGAGI. Losses at the gene ends were 7 bases for V and 0 bases for J; bases not matched to a gene: 6. The CDR3 is 15 amino acids. The CDR3 sequence: CASTRGTGMNTEAFF. CDR3 nucleotide sequence: TGTGCCAGCACCCGAGGGACAGGGATGAACACTGAAGCTTTCTTT.

The CDR3 region is CASSASSGTGAGYGYTF. The CDR3 DNA is TGTGCCAGCAGCGCCTCCTCCGGGACAGGGGCGGGCTATGGCTACACCTTC. The gene calls are TRBV9 and TRBJ1-2, with 10 bases fitting TRBD1. Germline-derived CDR1 and CDR2 are SGDLS and YYNGEE. The CDR3 has 17 amino acids. V lost 3 bases and J lost 4; bases outside the gene matches: 12.

This chain links TRBV9 with TRBJ1-5; 8 bases are a match to TRBD1. Germline V lookup: CDR1 SGDLS, CDR2 YYNGEE. Trimming cost V 3 bases and J 1 base; bases outside gene matches: 3. The CDR3 extends over 15 amino acids. This chain's CDR3 is CASSETGVSNQPQHF. DNA of the CDR3: TGTGCCAGCAGCGAGACAGGGGTGAGCAATCAGCCCCAGCATTTT.

The chain couples TRBV9 to TRBJ2-1; 11 bases line up with TRBD1. CDR1 and CDR2 from the germline V gene are SGDLS and YYNGEE. This CDR3 comprises 21 residues. V shed 0 bases, J shed 4 bases, and the junction held 18 bases outside the gene matches. The CDR3 bases are TGTGCCAGCAGCGTAGCAGGGGTGGGGACAGGGGGTGTGTTTAGATACAATGAGCAGTTCTTC. Residues: CASSVAGVGTGGVFRYNEQFF.

The V gene is TRBV6-1, the J gene TRBJ1-1; D gene ambiguous. The V gene lost 1 base and the J gene lost 0 bases, with 6 bases spanning the gap. The CDR3 has 14 amino acids. Germline lookup yields CDR1 MNHNS and CDR2 SASEGT. In DNA form, the CDR3 reads TGTGCCAGCAGTGAAGTACTCATGAACACTGAAGCTTTCTTT. Translated, it gives CASSEVLMNTEAFF.

V usage is TRBV5-4 and J usage is TRBJ2-3; 8 nucleotides match TRBD1. V dropped 5 bases and J dropped 4; count of bases not matched to a gene: 12. CDR1 and CDR2 from the germline V gene are SGHNT and YYREEE (reference sequence). The CDR3 totals 16 residues. The CDR3, as DNA: TGTGCCAGCAGGGGGGGAAAAGGACAGGGTGCAGATACGCAGTATTTT. It specifies CASRGGKGQGADTQYF.

The chain recombines TRBV3-1 (or the pseudogene TRBV3-2) with TRBJ2-3; 8 nucleotides match TRBD2. CDR1 is LGHDT, CDR2 YNNKEL, per germline (reference sequence). The ends lost 0 bases at V and 6 bases at J; junction bases unmatched: 5. The CDR3 runs 15 residues. This CDR3 is CASSQERLASDTQYF. CDR3 nucleotides: TGTGCCAGCAGCCAAGAGAGACTAGCGTCGGATACGCAGTATTTT.

The chain carries TRBV5-1 and TRBJ2-2, with D perhaps matching TRBD1 (5 bases). Germline V lookup: CDR1 SGHRS, CDR2 YFSETQ. CDR3 size: 14 residues. The V end lost 9 bases, the J end lost 2 bases, and 14 bases lay between the germline ends. The CDR3 loop reads CATSWQGNTGELFF. The DNA for the CDR3 is TGCGCCACCTCGTGGCAGGGAAACACCGGGGAGCTGTTTTTT.

The V call is TRBV15, the J call TRBJ2-5; 11 bases agree with TRBD1. The V gene end was trimmed by 1 base and the J gene end by 3 bases; junction bases not matched to a gene: 1. CDR3 length: 15 amino acids. Germline V lookup: CDR1 LNHNV, CDR2 YYDKDF (reference sequence). For the CDR3, the DNA is TGTGCCACCAGCAGAGGGACAGGGGGCAAAGAGACCCAGTACTTC. Its translation: CATSRGTGGKETQYF.

The chain combines TRBV12-5 with TRBJ2-1, with TRBD2 identical over 10 bases. The V segment lost 6 bases and the J segment 8 bases; nucleotides outside the gene matches: 7. The germline CDR1 and CDR2 sequences are LGHNT and FRNRAP. The CDR3 is made up of 14 amino acids. CDR3 DNA sequence: TGTGCTAGTGGACTCAGCGGGAGGGCCTATGAGCAGTTCTTC. This translates into CASGLSGRAYEQFF.

The chain couples TRBV2 to TRBJ2-5; 9 bases map to TRBD2. V lost 6 bases to trimming and J lost 5 bases; unmatched junction nucleotides: 16. Germline V lookup: CDR1 SNHLY, CDR2 FYNNEI. The CDR3 totals 17 residues. This CDR3 reads CASSYNGRRGGAETQYF. The DNA for the CDR3 is TGTGCCAGCAGCTACAATGGAAGGCGGGGGGGTGCGGAGACCCAGTACTTC.

The chain is built from TRBV25-1 and TRBJ2-2, with 10 bases fitting TRBD1. This CDR3 contains 13 residues. Germline values: CDR1 MGHDK, CDR2 SYGVNS. Germline trimming cut 9 bases from V and 6 bases from J; bases unmatched to any gene: 4. CDR3 loop: CASRDRGAGELFF. The CDR3 coding sequence is TGTGCCAGTAGGGACAGGGGCGCCGGGGAGCTGTTTTTT.

The genes are TRBV2 and TRBJ2-3; TRBD2 is a possible D gene (5 bases). Germline V CDR1 and CDR2: SNHLY, FYNNEI. Between the trimmed V and J ends, which lost 6 bases and 1 base, there was a span of 20 bases. CDR3 size: 17 residues. This CDR3 is CASSPTGGLKRTDTQYF. Here the CDR3 DNA reads TGTGCCAGCAGCCCCACCGGTGGACTCAAACGCACAGATACGCAGTATTTT.

The chain recombines TRBV5-4 with TRBJ2-5; D is possibly TRBD1 (6 bases). The germline V and J ends were trimmed by 4 bases and 5 bases, with 18 bases remaining between them. The CDR3 has 15 residues. Germline CDR1 is SGHNT and CDR2 is YYREEE (reference sequence). CDR3 residues: CASSPALQGDETQYF. CDR3 DNA: TGTGCCAGCAGCCCAGCGCTACAGGGAGACGAGACCCAGTACTTC.

The V call is TRBV4-2, the J call TRBJ2-7; D is unclear. The germline V gene has CDR1 LGHNA and CDR2 YNFKEQ. V gave up 1 base and J gave up 5 bases, with 12 bases separating them. The CDR3 extends over 14 amino acids. The chain's CDR3 is CASSQGSKSNEQYF. The CDR3 DNA sequence: TGTGCCAGCAGCCAAGGGTCCAAGAGTAACGAGCAGTACTTC.

The J gene is TRBJ1-6, the V gene TRBV5-4; 7 bases match TRBD1. Germline CDR1 SGHNT, CDR2 YYREEE (reference sequence). The junction had 5 bases not matched to a gene; V was cut back by 5 bases and J by 0 bases. The CDR3 is 16 amino acids. The CDR3 DNA reads TGTGCCAGCAGGCCCAGGGGGAGCTCCTATAATTCACCCCTCCACTTT. Its protein is CASRPRGSSYNSPLHF.